This T cell receptor beta chain was sequenced during a study of cytomegalovirus exposure and HLA in healthy donors. The PCR had 60 Vbeta and 13 Jbeta primers. The data were produced by immunoSEQ multiplex PCR, yet TCRdb's version contains in-frame clones alone and is incomplete. The sample holds roughly 100,000 clones; approximately 84% are singletons and the top ten take 5.6%. Trimming shortened V by 0 bases and J by 5 bases, and 6 bases separated the two germline ends. This CDR3 is 13 amino acids long. Looked up from germline, CDR1 is SGHDT and CDR2 is YYEEEE. A word on this clone: The antigen is unknown. Other DNA sequences in this sample translate to the same CDR3.

Whole-study findings and limits: CMV serostatus was the only immune exposure information that was available.

This chain joins TRBV5-6 and TRBJ1-5; D remains ambiguous. This receptor was obtained from a male donor in good health and CMV-seronegative. Sequencing was performed on PBMCs. CDR3 nucleotide sequence: TGTGCCAGCAGCTTGGGCAGATATCAGCCCCAGCATTTT. The encoded protein is CASSLGRYQPQHF.